The TCR beta chain described here comes from a study of CD8+ T cells in alopecia areata. Whole-study findings and limits: Patients shared TCRs less clearly than mice did, possibly owing to HLA.

Lesional scalp tissue (obtained by punch biopsy) and peripheral blood were collected from alopecia areata patients. The germline gives CDR1 SQVTM, CDR2 ANQGSEA. V lost 5 bases and J lost 4, with 17 bases in between. The CDR3 covers 14 residues. About this clone: Antigen: not known.

cDNA reverse transcribed from extracted RNA served as the sequencing template. Assay: immunoSEQ multiplex PCR; the TCRdb copy retains only in-frame clones and omits some. The table lists 170,000 or so clones, just under 60% of them singletons. The TCR originated in a human donor with alopecia areata. This chain joins TRBV29-1 and TRBJ1-1; D is possibly TRBD1 (6 bases). This specimen consisted of CD4+ T cells sorted from blood, obtained at week 0. The DNA of the CDR3 is TGCAGCGTTCCCACGACGGGGGCTGGCACTGAAGCTTTCTTT. Its translation: CSVPTTGAGTEAFF.